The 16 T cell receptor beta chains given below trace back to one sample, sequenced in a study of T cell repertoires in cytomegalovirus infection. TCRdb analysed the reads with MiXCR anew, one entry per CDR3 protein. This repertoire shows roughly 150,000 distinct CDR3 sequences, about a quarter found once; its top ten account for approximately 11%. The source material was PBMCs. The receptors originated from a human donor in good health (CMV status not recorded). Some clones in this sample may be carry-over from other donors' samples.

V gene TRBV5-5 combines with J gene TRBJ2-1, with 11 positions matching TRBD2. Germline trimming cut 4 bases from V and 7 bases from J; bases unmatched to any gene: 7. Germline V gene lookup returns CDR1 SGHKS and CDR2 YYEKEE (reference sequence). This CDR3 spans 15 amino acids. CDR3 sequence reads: CASSGTSGARNEQFF. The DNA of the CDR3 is TGTGCCAGCAGCGGGACTAGCGGAGCAAGGAATGAGCAGTTCTTC.

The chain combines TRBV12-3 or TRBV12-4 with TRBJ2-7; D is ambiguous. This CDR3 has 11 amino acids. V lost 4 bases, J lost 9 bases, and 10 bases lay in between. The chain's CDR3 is CASSSLGLQYF. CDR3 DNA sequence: TGTGCCAGCAGTTCCTTGGGCTTGCAGTACTTC.

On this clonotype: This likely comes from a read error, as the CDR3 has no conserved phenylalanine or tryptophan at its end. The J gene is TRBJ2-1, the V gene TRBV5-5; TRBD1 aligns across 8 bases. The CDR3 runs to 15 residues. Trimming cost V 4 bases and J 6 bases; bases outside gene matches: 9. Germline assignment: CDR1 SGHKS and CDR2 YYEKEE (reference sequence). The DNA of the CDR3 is TGTGCCAGCAGCCTCCGTTGGACAGGGATCAATGAGCAGTTCCTC. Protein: CASSLRWTGINEQFL.

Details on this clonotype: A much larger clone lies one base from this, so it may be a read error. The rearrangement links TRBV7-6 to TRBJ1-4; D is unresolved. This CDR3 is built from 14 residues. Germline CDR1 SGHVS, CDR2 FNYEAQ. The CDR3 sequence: CASSLGSANEKLFF. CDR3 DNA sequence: TGTGCTAGCAGCTTAGGGTCGGCGAATGAAAAACTGTTTTTT. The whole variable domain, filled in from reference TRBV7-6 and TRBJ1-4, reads GAGVSQSPRYKVTKRGQDVALRCDPISGHVSLYWYRQALGQGPEFLTYFNYEAQQDKSGLPNDRFSAERPEGSISTLTIQRTEQRDSAMYRCASSLGSANEKLFFGSGTQLSVL.

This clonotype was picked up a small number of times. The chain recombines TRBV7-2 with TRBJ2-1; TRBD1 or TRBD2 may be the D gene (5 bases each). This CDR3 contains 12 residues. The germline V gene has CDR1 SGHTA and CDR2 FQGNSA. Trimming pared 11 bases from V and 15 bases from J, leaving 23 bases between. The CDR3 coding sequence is TGTGCCTCCCAGGTTCCGACGGGGCAGCGGTTCTTC. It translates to CASQVPTGQRFF.

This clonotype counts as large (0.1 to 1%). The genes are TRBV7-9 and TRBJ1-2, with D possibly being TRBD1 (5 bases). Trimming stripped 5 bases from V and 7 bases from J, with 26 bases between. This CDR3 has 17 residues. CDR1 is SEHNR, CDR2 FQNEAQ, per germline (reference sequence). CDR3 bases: TGTGCCAGCAGCCGATCCGCGGGGGACCGGTTCGGTGCTGGCTACACCTTC. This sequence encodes CASSRSAGDRFGAGYTF.

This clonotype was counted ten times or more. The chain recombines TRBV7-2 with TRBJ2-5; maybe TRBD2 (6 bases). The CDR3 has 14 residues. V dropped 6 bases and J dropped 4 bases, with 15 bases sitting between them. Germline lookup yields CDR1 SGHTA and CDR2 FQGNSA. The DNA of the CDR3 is TGTGCCAGCAGTGCGGCGGGGCTCGGAGAGACCCAGTACTTC. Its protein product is CASSAAGLGETQYF.

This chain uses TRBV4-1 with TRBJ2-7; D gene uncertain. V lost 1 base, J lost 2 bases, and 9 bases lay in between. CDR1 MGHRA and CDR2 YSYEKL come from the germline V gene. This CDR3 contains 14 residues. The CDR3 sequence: CASSQVDRTYEQYF. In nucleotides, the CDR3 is TGCGCCAGCAGCCAAGTAGACCGTACCTACGAGCAGTACTTC.

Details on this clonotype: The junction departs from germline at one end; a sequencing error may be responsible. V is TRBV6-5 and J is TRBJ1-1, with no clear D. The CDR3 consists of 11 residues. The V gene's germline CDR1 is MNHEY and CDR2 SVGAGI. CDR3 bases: TGTGCCAGCTTCGGGAACACTGAAGCTCTCTTT. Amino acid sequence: CASFGNTEALF.

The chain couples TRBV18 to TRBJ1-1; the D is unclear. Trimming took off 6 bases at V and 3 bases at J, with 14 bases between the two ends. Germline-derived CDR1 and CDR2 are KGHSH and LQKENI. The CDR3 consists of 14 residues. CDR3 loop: CASSPMVGDTEAFF. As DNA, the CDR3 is TGTGCCAGCTCCCCGATGGTAGGTGACACTGAAGCTTTCTTT.

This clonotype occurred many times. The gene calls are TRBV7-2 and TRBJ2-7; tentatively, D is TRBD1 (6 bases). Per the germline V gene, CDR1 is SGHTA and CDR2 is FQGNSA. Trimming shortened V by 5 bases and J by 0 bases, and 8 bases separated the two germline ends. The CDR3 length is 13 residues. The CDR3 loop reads CASSGTPSYEQYF. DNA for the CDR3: TGTGCCAGCAGCGGGACACCCTCCTACGAGCAGTACTTC.

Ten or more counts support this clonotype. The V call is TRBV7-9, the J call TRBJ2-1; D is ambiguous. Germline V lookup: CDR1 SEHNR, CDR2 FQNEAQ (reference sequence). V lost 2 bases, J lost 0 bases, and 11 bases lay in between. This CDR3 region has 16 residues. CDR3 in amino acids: CASSLRELSSYNEQFF. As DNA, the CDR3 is TGTGCCAGCAGCTTAAGAGAATTGAGCTCCTACAATGAGCAGTTCTTC.

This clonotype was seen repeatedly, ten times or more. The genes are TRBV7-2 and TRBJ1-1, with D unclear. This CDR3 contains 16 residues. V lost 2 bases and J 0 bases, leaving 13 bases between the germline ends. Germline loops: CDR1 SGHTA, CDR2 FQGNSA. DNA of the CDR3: TGTGCCAGCAGCTTATCCCCTCCCACTTTGAACACTGAAGCTTTCTTT. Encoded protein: CASSLSPPTLNTEAFF.

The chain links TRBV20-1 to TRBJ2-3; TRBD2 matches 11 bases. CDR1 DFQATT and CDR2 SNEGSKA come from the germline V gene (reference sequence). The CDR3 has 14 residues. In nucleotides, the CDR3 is TGCAGCCGCCCGACTAGCGGGAACACAGATACGCAGTATTTT. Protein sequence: CSRPTSGNTDTQYF.

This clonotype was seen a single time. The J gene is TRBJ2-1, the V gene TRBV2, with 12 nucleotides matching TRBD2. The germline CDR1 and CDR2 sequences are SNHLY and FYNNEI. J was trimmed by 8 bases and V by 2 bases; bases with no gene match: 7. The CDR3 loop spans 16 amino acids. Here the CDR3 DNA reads TGTGCCAGCAGTGAACTAGCGGGAGGGCCCAATGATGAGCAGTTCTTC. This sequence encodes CASSELAGGPNDEQFF.

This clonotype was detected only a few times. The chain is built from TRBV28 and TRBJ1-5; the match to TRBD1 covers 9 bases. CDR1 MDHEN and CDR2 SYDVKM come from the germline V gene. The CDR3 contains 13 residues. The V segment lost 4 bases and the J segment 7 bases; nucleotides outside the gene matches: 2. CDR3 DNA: TGTGCCAGCAGTTGGGACAGGGTGCAGCCCCAGCATTTT. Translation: CASSWDRVQPQHF.